Described below is a single TCR beta chain sequence and its context. What it binds is unknown. The data derive from a study of beta chain features in type 1 diabetes. Study-wide results and caveats: All four CD4+ subsets of Type 1 diabetes patients contained TCRB CDR3s that were moderately but significantly shorter.

The authors reverse transcribed all of the isolated RNA, so sequencing captured expressed TCRB transcripts. TCRdb keeps only in-frame clones here, not all; method: immunoSEQ multiplex PCR. The top ten hold 0.02% to 0.03% of the sample, which has 900,000 or so clones, roughly 17% seen once. The CDR3 has 15 residues. V lost 4 bases to trimming and J lost 3 bases, with 15 bases between them. Germline-derived CDR1 and CDR2 are SEHNR and FQNEAQ (reference sequence). This clonotype was sampled from a woman younger than 30 in good health. The genes are TRBV7-9 and TRBJ1-2; maybe TRBD1 (5 bases). Material for sequencing was naive CD4+ T cells from blood. CDR3 in amino acids: CASSSRGGQDYGYTF. For the CDR3, the DNA is TGTGCCAGCAGCTCAAGGGGCGGGCAGGACTATGGCTACACCTTC.